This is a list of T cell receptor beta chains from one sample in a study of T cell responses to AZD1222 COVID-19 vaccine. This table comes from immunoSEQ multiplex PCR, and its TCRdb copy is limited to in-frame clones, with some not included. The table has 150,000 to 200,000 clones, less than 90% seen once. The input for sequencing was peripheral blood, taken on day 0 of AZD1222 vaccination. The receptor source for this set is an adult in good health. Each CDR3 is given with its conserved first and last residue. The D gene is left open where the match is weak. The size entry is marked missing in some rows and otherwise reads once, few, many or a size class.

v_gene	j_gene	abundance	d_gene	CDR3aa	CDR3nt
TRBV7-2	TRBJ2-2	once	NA	CASSLAVRAIGELFF	TGTGCCAGCAGCTTAGCGGTGAGAGCAATCGGGGAGCTGTTTTTT
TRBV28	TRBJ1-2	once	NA	CASMGASIRYTF	TGTGCCAGCATGGGGGCCTCGATCCGCTACACCTTC
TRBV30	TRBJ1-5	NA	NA	CAWSVGTWVQPQHF	TGTGCCTGGAGTGTGGGTACTTGGGTTCAGCCCCAGCATTTT
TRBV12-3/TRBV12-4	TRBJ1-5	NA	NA	CASSWAGNQPQHF	TGTGCCAGCAGTTGGGCGGGGAATCAGCCCCAGCATTTT
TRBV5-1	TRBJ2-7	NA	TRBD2	CASSRGTSLYEQYF	TGCGCCAGCAGCCGCGGGACTAGCCTCTACGAGCAGTACTTC
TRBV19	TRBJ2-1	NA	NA	CASSLYNEQFF	TGTGCCAGTAGTTTATACAATGAGCAGTTCTTC
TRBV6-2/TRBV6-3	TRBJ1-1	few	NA	CASSRNTEAFF	TGTGCCAGCAGTCGAAACACTGAAGCTTTCTTT
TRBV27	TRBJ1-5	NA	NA	CASRSYSDNQPQHF	TGTGCCAGCAGGTCCTACAGTGACAATCAGCCCCAGCATTTT
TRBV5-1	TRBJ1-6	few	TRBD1	CASSLSGGNSPLHF	TGCGCCAGCAGCTTGTCAGGGGGGAATTCACCCCTCCACTTT
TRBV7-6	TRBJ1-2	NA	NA	CASSLEMIGPAGGYTF	TGTGCCAGCAGCTTAGAAATGATTGGGCCAGCCGGTGGCTACACCTTC
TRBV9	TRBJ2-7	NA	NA	CASSVAGGFSYEQYF	TGTGCCAGCAGCGTAGCTGGGGGATTCTCCTACGAGCAGTACTTC
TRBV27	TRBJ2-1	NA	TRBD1	CASKPWTGTYNEQFF	TGTGCCAGCAAACCGTGGACAGGGACCTACAATGAGCAGTTCTTC
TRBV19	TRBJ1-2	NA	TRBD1	CASTSIEDRLKGGYTF	TGTGCCAGTACCAGTATCGAGGACAGGTTAAAGGGTGGCTACACCTTC
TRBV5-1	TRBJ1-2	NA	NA	CASSLEGQGIRGYTF	TGCGCCAGCAGCTTGGAGGGGCAGGGGATTCGTGGCTACACCTTC
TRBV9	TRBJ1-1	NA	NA	CASSPGKNTEAFF	TGTGCCAGCAGCCCCGGCAAGAACACTGAAGCTTTCTTT
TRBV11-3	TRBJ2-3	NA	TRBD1	CASSLRTGSTDTQYF	TGTGCCAGCAGCCTCCGGACAGGAAGCACAGATACGCAGTATTTT
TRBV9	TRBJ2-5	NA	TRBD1	CASSSSGGAETQYF	TGTGCCAGCAGCTCCTCAGGGGGCGCGGAGACCCAGTACTTC
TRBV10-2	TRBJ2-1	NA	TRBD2	CASSGGGTNYNEQFF	TGCGCCAGCAGTGGGGGAGGGACTAACTACAATGAGCAGTTCTTC
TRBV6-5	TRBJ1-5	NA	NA	CASRYPGGSQHF	TGTGCCAGCAGGTACCCGGGGGGGTCCCAGCATTTT
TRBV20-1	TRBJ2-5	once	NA	CSARAGETQYF	TGCAGTGCCCGAGCGGGAGAGACCCAGTACTTC
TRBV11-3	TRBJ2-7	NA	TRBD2	CASSFGGLAGTEQYF	TGTGCCAGCAGCTTCGGGGGACTAGCGGGAACCGAGCAGTACTTC
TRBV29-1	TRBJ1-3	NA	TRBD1	CSAQGAVGNTIYF	TGCAGCGCCCAGGGGGCCGTCGGAAACACCATATATTTT
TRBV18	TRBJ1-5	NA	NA	CASSPNTLGGNQPQHF	TGTGCCAGCTCACCCAATACCCTGGGGGGCAATCAGCCCCAGCATTTT
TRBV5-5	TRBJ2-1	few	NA	CASSLNEQFF	TGTGCCAGCAGCTTGAATGAGCAGTTCTTC
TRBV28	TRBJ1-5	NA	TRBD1	CASSSPGQSNQPQHF	TGTGCCAGCAGTTCTCCGGGACAGAGCAATCAGCCCCAGCATTTT
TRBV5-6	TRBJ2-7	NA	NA	CASSFRSVNEQYF	TGTGCCAGCAGCTTTCGATCGGTCAACGAGCAGTACTTC
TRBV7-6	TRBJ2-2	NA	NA	CASSLVGTSGGELFF	TGTGCCAGCAGCTTAGTGGGGACTTCTGGCGGGGAGCTGTTTTTT
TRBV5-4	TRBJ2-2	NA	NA	CASSLNHGELFF	TGTGCCAGCAGCTTGAATCACGGGGAGCTGTTTTTT
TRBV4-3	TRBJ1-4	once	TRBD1	CASSHGTGDLYNEKLFF	TGCGCCAGCAGCCACGGGACAGGGGACCTTTATAATGAAAAACTGTTTTTT
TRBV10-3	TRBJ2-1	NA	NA	CAISGNFDEQFF	TGTGCCATCAGTGGGAACTTCGATGAGCAGTTCTTC
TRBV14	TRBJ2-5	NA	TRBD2	CASSRSGGSETQYF	TGTGCCAGCAGCCGTAGCGGGGGCAGTGAGACCCAGTACTTC
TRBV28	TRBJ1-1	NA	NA	CASSLPHPGAPEAFF	TGTGCCAGCAGTTTACCGCATCCAGGGGCCCCTGAAGCTTTCTTT
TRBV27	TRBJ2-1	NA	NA	CASSFLGSSYNEQFF	TGTGCCAGCAGTTTTCTTGGGAGCTCCTACAATGAGCAGTTCTTC
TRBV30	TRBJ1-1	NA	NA	CAWRVGLNTEAFF	TGTGCCTGGAGAGTAGGATTGAACACTGAAGCTTTCTTT
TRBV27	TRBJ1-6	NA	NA	CATRRDTDNSPLHF	TGTGCCACCCGCCGGGACACGGATAATTCACCCCTCCACTTT
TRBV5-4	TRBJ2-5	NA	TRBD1	CASSLVRAGGQETQYF	TGTGCCAGCAGCTTGGTTAGGGCAGGGGGACAAGAGACCCAGTACTTC
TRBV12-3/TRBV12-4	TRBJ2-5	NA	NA	CASSTGEQETQYF	TGTGCCAGCAGTACGGGGGAACAAGAGACCCAGTACTTC
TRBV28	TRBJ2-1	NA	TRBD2	CASSLPLAGGQDNEQFF	TGTGCCAGCAGTTTACCCTTAGCGGGGGGGCAGGACAATGAGCAGTTCTTC
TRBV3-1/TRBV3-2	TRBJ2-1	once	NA	CASSPTLGTHSYNEQFF	TGTGCCAGCAGCCCAACGCTTGGGACCCACTCCTACAATGAGCAGTTCTTC
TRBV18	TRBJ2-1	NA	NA	CASSLQAGNEQFF	TGTGCCAGCTCCCTACAGGCGGGCAATGAGCAGTTCTTC
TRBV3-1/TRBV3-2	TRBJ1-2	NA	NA	CASSRRSYGYTF	TGTGCCAGCAGCCGCCGATCCTATGGCTACACCTTC